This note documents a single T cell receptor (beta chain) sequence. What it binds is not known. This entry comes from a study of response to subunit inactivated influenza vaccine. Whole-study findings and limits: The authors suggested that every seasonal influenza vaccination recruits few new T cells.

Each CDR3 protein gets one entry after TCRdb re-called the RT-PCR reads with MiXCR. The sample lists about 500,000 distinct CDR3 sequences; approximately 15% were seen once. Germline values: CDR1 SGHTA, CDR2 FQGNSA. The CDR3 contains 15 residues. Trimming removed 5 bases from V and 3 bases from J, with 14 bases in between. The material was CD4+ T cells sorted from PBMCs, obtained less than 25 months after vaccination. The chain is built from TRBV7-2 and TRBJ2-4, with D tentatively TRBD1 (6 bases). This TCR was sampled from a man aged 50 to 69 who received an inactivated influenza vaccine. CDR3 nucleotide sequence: TGTGCCAGCAGCCCACAGGGAATGGACAAAAACATTCAGTACTTC. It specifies CASSPQGMDKNIQYF.